The next 13 T cell receptor beta chains were all read from a single sample in a study of OX40 agonist ivuxolimab in advanced cancers. Assay used: immunoSEQ multiplex PCR; TCRdb lists only in-frame clones, some missing. The sample includes around 94,000 clones, roughly 89% seen only once; the top ten take over 0.7%. Material: CD4+ or CD8+ T cells sorted from blood, obtained in a trial of the OX40 agonist ivuxolimab. Source of these receptors: an adult with an advanced solid tumor such as melanoma, head and neck, liver or kidney cancer.

CDR3 bases: TGCAGCGTTGGGGGGAATGAGCAGTTCTTC. Residues: CSVGGNEQFF. The chain carries TRBV29-1 and TRBJ2-1; tentatively, D is TRBD1 or TRBD2 (5 bases each). Trimming took 4 bases from V and 7 from J, leaving 5 bases between them. The CDR3 length is 10 residues. The V gene's germline CDR1 is SQVTM and CDR2 ANQGSEA.

This clone was counted a single time. This sequence joins TRBV14 and TRBJ1-2; D remains unclear. The CDR3 sequence is 14 residues long. Germline V lookup: CDR1 SGHDN, CDR2 FVKESK. Trimming took 0 bases from V and 2 from J, leaving 7 bases between them. The CDR3 reads CASSQERGNYGYTF. As DNA, the CDR3 is TGTGCCAGCAGCCAAGAGAGAGGAAACTATGGCTACACCTTC.

The V call is TRBV9, the J call TRBJ2-7; no clear D. Trimming took off 4 bases at V and 0 bases at J, with 23 bases between the two ends. Germline CDR1 reads SGDLS; CDR2 reads YYNGEE. The CDR3 is 18 amino acids. The chain's CDR3 is CASSPHPWDGTRSYEQYF. The CDR3 DNA is TGTGCCAGCAGCCCACACCCTTGGGATGGCACCCGCTCCTACGAGCAGTACTTC.

This clone appeared once. V gene TRBV5-6 combines with J gene TRBJ1-2; 9 positions agree with TRBD1. V was pared by 0 bases and J by 0 bases, with 6 bases of the junction left unmatched. Germline V gene data show CDR1 as SGHDT and CDR2 as YYEEEE. CDR3 length equals 17 residues. The CDR3, as DNA: TGTGCCAGCAGCTTGGGGAACCGGGACAGGGCTAACTATGGCTACACCTTC. Translated: CASSLGNRDRANYGYTF.

The chain recombines TRBV7-9 with TRBJ2-2, with D unclear. Germline lookup yields CDR1 SEHNR and CDR2 FQNEAQ (reference sequence). V was trimmed by 1 base and J by 7 bases, leaving 16 bases between them. This CDR3 comprises 16 residues. CDR3 sequence (DNA): TGTGCCAGCAGCTTAGATTTTGGTGGGGTACTCGGGGAGCTGTTTTTT. It is translated as CASSLDFGGVLGELFF. Complete variable domain (other parts from reference TRBV7-9 and TRBJ2-2): DTGVSQNPRHKITKRGQNVTFRCDPISEHNRLYWYRQTLGQGPEFLTYFQNEAQLEKSRLLSDRFSAERPKGSFSTLEIQRTEQGDSAMYLCASSLDFGGVLGELFFGEGSRLTVL.

The chain couples TRBV25-1 to TRBJ2-2; TRBD1 matches at 10 bases. The germline CDR1 and CDR2 sequences are MGHDK and SYGVNS. The CDR3 sequence is 16 residues long. Germline trimming cut 1 base from V and 5 bases from J; bases unmatched to any gene: 4. CDR3 DNA sequence: TGTGCCAGCAGTGAATTGGGACAGGGGACAACCGGGGAGCTGTTTTTT. Protein product: CASSELGQGTTGELFF.

The genes are TRBV5-5 and TRBJ1-2, with D unresolved. The V gene's germline CDR1 is SGHKS and CDR2 YYEKEE (reference sequence). This CDR3 spans 15 amino acids. V lost 0 bases to trimming and J lost 2 bases, with 11 bases between them. The CDR3 coding sequence is TGTGCCAGCAGCTTGGGGCCGCCAGAAAACTATGGCTACACCTTC. Its protein is CASSLGPPENYGYTF. The complete variable domain, with remaining parts taken from reference TRBV5-5 and TRBJ1-2, reads DAGVTQSPTHLIKTRGQQVTLRCSPISGHKSVSWYQQVLGQGPQFIFQYYEKEERGRGNFPDRFSARQFPNYSSELNVNALLLGDSALYLCASSLGPPENYGYTFGSGTRLTVV.

J is TRBJ2-1 and V is TRBV7-8; D call uncertain. With 5 bases removed from V and 0 bases from J, the gap between germline ends came to 14 bases. From germline, CDR1 is SGHVS and CDR2 FQNEAQ. The CDR3 length is 16 residues. This chain's CDR3 is CASSPFRFSSYNEQFF. DNA of the CDR3: TGTGCCAGCAGCCCATTTCGGTTCAGCTCCTACAATGAGCAGTTCTTC.

On this clone itself: The same CDR3 also results from other DNA sequences found in this sample. This rearrangement joins TRBV28 to TRBJ2-7; D unclear. From germline, CDR1 is MDHEN and CDR2 SYDVKM. The CDR3 contains 17 residues. V lost 8 bases, J lost 3 bases, and 26 bases lay in between. The CDR3 loop reads CASGFLFSGTLGYEQYF. CDR3 in DNA: TGTGCCAGCGGCTTCCTCTTCTCCGGAACCTTAGGCTACGAGCAGTACTTC.

The chain links TRBV4-3 to TRBJ2-7, with 10 bases fitting TRBD2. CDR3 length equals 15 residues. V gave up 1 base and J gave up 0 bases; unmatched junction bases: 0. Germline CDR1 is LGHNA and CDR2 is YSLEER. DNA of the CDR3: TGCGCCAGCAGCCAAGGACTAGCGGGCTCCTACGAGCAGTACTTC. Protein sequence: CASSQGLAGSYEQYF.

The rearrangement uses TRBV15 and TRBJ2-3; D is uncertain. V lost 4 bases and J 5 bases, leaving 19 bases between the germline ends. The CDR3 runs to 16 residues. The germline V gene encodes CDR1 LNHNV and CDR2 YYDKDF (reference sequence). The CDR3 DNA sequence: TGTGCCACCAGCAAAAGAGTGCTAGGCCCCCAAGATACGCAGTATTTT. It encodes CATSKRVLGPQDTQYF.

V and J are TRBV9 and TRBJ2-3; D is possibly TRBD2 (6 bases). The CDR3 runs to 15 residues. The V gene lost 2 bases and the J gene lost 4 bases, with 14 bases spanning the gap. Germline lookup yields CDR1 SGDLS and CDR2 YYNGEE. The CDR3 reads CASSVTSYLADTQYF. For the CDR3, the DNA is TGTGCCAGCAGCGTTACTAGCTATTTGGCAGATACGCAGTATTTT.

This clone was detected only once. The chain is built from TRBV4-3 and TRBJ1-3; 8 bases align to TRBD1. V trimming: 1 base; J trimming: 0 bases; junction bases outside the gene matches: 5. Germline loops: CDR1 LGHNA, CDR2 YSLEER. This CDR3 region has 17 residues. In nucleotides, the CDR3 is TGCGCCAGCAGCCAAGGGGCAGGGGGCGGCTCTGGAAACACCATATATTTT. Translation: CASSQGAGGGSGNTIYF.